A single T cell receptor beta chain is shown here with its context. Using immunoSEQ multiplex PCR, the repertoire was profiled, and TCRdb retains in-frame clones only, with some absent. Of about 300,000 clones in the sample, around 88% were seen once. The CDR3 spans 13 residues. V was pared by 4 bases and J by 0 bases, with 10 bases between. The germline V gene has CDR1 GTSNPN and CDR2 SVGIG (reference sequence). The record originates from a study of blood T cell repertoires in COVID-19. Study-level background: The study drew acute and convalescent COVID-19 samples from the United States, Italy and Spain.

The gene calls are TRBV30 and TRBJ2-7; possibly TRBD1 for D (6 bases). This sequence was found in a woman in her twenties or thirties who had recovered from COVID-19. Sequencing was done on a sample of peripheral blood. The CDR3 region has the DNA TGTGCCTGGAAAAGACAGGCCTCCTACGAGCAGTACTTC. It codes for CAWKRQASYEQYF.